Detailed here is one T cell receptor beta chain. No antigen is known for it. No quality values exist for individual bases; no much larger clone is one base distant. Healthy HIV-negative adults with no recently reported acute infections or vaccinations were included as donors. All donors were Caucasian adults living in Nashville, Tennessee, USA. CD4+ T cells were enriched by magnetic negative selection, after which naive cells were positively selected on CD45RA and the negative fraction was taken as the memory subset. Blood was collected by leukapheresis, and PBMCs were isolated by Ficoll-Histopaque density gradient centrifugation and then cryopreserved in liquid nitrogen vapor phase. Analytical flow cytometry was used to check the purity and quantity of each magnetically sorted T cell population. From each sorted fraction, genomic DNA was isolated and quantified by UV absorbance on a Nanodrop 2000c.

These data come from a study of shared clonotypes between healthy human individuals (dated by TCRdb to the early 2020s). Context from the whole study: The cohort comprised two women and three men aged 18 to 49 years. Per donor, three plates each were used for CD4 naive and CD4 memory, two for CD8 naive, and one for CD8 memory. To estimate repertoire size and how much clonotypes are shared between individuals, the study performed deep sequencing of blood TCR repertoires from a few healthy adults. Libraries were prepared and TCR repertoires were sequenced by different laboratories using diverse techniques, in order to increase sequencing depth and limit assay-specific biases. Between about 0.94 and 10 billion PBMCs per donor were obtained by leukapheresis.

Using the deep immunoSEQ assay, multiplex PCR amplified TCR CDR3 regions from genomic DNA. For each cell subset, the extracted genomic DNA was distributed evenly across all wells of several immunoSEQ 96-well plates, and each plate served as one replicate. For sorted subsets, roughly 200 ng of genomic DNA, equivalent to some 33,000 T cell genomes, went into each replicate PCR. The purified libraries were quantified using a Qubit 3.0 fluorometer, sized with a Bioanalyzer 2100, and then quantified again using the KAPA Library Quantification kit. Each immunoSEQ 96-well plate was sequenced on its own single-read 150-cycle Illumina NextSeq 550 flow cell. Under the source paper's analysis protocol: The immunoSEQ output contained only junctional sequences without quality scores, so filtering could not match that applied to full-length reads. To assign V/J genes and CDR3, sequences were annotated against IMGT germline references using PyIR, a Python wrapper for IgBLAST v1.9. Any read was removed if the V/J assignment was weak (E-value above 1e-6), the CDR3 was missing, or the read contained stop codons, out-of-frame junctions, or ambiguous translated residues. V3J clonotypes were defined as sequences sharing the same inferred V gene, J gene, and CDR3 amino acid sequence. Percentage overlap between repertoires was calculated by dividing the number of shared unique clonotypes by the size of the smaller repertoire. Repertoire richness was assessed with RTK rarefaction, the Chao1 estimator, and Recon v2.1 estimates of unobserved clonotypes. OLGA was used to compute generation probabilities for all TCRbeta clonotypes that the gDNA method yielded from a handful of donors. TCRdb mirrors the immuneACCESS table, restricted to in-frame sequences. Some clones are absent from its copies; in checked studies, under half trace to an unresolved V gene, and the reason for the others is unknown. V, J and clone size were drawn from that table, and D and trimming were deduced from the DNA. The sample table lists approximately 940,000 clones, 76% of them with a count of one. Of the sample, around 1.5% falls within the top ten clones.

General findings and caveats noted by the study authors: Sampling was restricted to blood, and TCR repertoires in tissue are likely to differ from TCR repertoires in blood. Even with the large sequencing depth, rarefaction of the sorted-subset datasets indicated that sequencing was incomplete. Compared with non-shared clonotypes, clonotypes shared by all four sorted-subset donors had higher generation probabilities. Naive subsets generally had larger estimated clonotype richness than memory subsets did. Based on pairwise subsampling, the degree of clonotype sharing among donors was expected to be affected by sequencing depth. The small number of donors limited the genetic and exposure-history diversity represented. Around 5.4% of naive CD4, 3% to 4% of naive CD8, around 2.3% of memory CD4, and about 0.4% of memory CD8 clonotypes were shared across four donors.

Sequences MNHNS (CDR1) and SASEGT (CDR2) are obtained from the germline V gene. Relative to germline, V is 3 bases shorter and J is 6 bases shorter, with 17 bases between their ends. The CDR3 has 15 amino acids, counting the end cysteine and phenylalanine. The kept DNA is CDR3 alone, 45 bases in frame from the first base. The sequenced sample was memory CD4+ T cells sorted from blood. Per the publication, the cell subset or site label means: CD45RA-negative fraction. This TCR came from a man between 18 and 35 years old in good health. The receptor chain draws on TRBV6-1 and TRBJ1-2; TRBD1 is a possible D gene, resting on 6 matching bases. The DNA sequence is TGTGCCAGCAGTGACTGGGGGCAGGGTCTAGATGGCTACACCTTC. Its protein product is CASSDWGQGLDGYTF.